The 9 T cell receptor beta chains below all came from one sample that was sequenced in a study of blood T cell repertoires in COVID-19. Repertoires were generated with immunoSEQ multiplex PCR, while TCRdb's copy carries only in-frame clones and drops some. The sample has a few hundred thousand clones, about 79% seen once. Sequenced: peripheral blood. These receptors were collected from a woman between 40 and 55 years old who had recovered from COVID-19.

The chain combines TRBV23-1 with TRBJ2-5, with TRBD1 identical over 7 bases. TRBV23-1 belongs to the ORF category, with a function that is uncertain. This CDR3 spans 15 amino acids. The J segment lost 5 bases and the V segment lost 4 bases, leaving 10 bases of the junction unmatched. The CDR3 DNA sequence: TGCGCCAGCAGTCCGGTTCGAGGGGGCGGCGAGACCCAGTACTTC. Its translation is CASSPVRGGGETQYF.

V is TRBV12-3 or TRBV12-4 and J is TRBJ2-3, with D unresolved. Trimming took 3 bases from V and 4 from J, leaving 5 bases between them. The CDR3 has 12 residues. CDR3 region: CASSFSPDTQYF. The CDR3 nucleotides are TGTGCCAGCAGTTTTAGCCCAGATACGCAGTATTTT.

Of note for this clone: Within the sample, other DNA sequences also encode this same CDR3. The chain couples TRBV9 to TRBJ2-3; 8 bases are shared with TRBD2. CDR1 is SGDLS and CDR2 is YYNGEE in the germline V gene. This CDR3 comprises 15 residues. V lost 3 bases and J lost 3; bases outside the gene matches: 6. CDR3 sequence reads: CASSAIAGSTDTQYF. The CDR3 bases are TGTGCCAGCAGCGCTATAGCGGGGTCGACAGATACGCAGTATTTT.

V is TRBV4-2 and J is TRBJ2-7, with TRBD1 matching over 10 bases. Germline V gene sequence: CDR1 LGHNA, CDR2 YNFKEQ. The CDR3 has 18 residues. The trim removed 2 bases at V and 0 bases at J, leaving 10 bases unmatched. CDR3 sequence reads: CASSQNLGTGVTSYEQYF. DNA of the CDR3: TGTGCCAGCAGCCAAAATCTAGGGACAGGGGTAACCTCCTACGAGCAGTACTTC.

The V gene is TRBV5-1, the J gene TRBJ1-1; D unresolved. The V end lost 4 bases, the J end lost 3 bases, and 13 bases lay between the germline ends. CDR1 SGHRS and CDR2 YFSETQ come from the germline V gene. CDR3 length: 14 amino acids. CDR3 coding DNA: TGCGCCAGCAGCCCGTCTGGTCCGGACACTGAAGCTTTCTTT. It is translated as CASSPSGPDTEAFF.

This chain connects TRBV19 to TRBJ1-3, with unresolved D. Trimming shortened V by 9 bases and J by 2 bases, and 14 bases separated the two germline ends. Germline CDR1 LNHDA, CDR2 SQIVND (reference sequence). This CDR3 contains 14 residues. This CDR3 reads CASCGPGAGNTIYF. CDR3 bases: TGTGCCAGCTGCGGGCCCGGGGCTGGAAACACCATATATTTT.

This clone has just a few counts. The V gene is TRBV7-6, the J gene TRBJ2-3, with D tentatively TRBD2 (5 bases). This CDR3 is 14 amino acids long. Per the germline V gene, CDR1 is SGHVS and CDR2 is FNYEAQ. V was cut by 1 base and J by 4 bases, with 9 bases left in between. The CDR3 reads CASSLGTGADTQYF. CDR3 coding DNA: TGTGCCAGCAGCTTAGGTACCGGGGCAGATACGCAGTATTTT. Together with reference TRBV7-6 and TRBJ2-3, the CDR3 gives the full variable domain: GAGVSQSPRYKVTKRGQDVALRCDPISGHVSLYWYRQALGQGPEFLTYFNYEAQQDKSGLPNDRFSAERPEGSISTLTIQRTEQRDSAMYRCASSLGTGADTQYFGPGTRLTVL.

The chain employs TRBV7-2 and TRBJ1-2; D is undetermined. The CDR3 spans 12 residues. V dropped 5 bases and J dropped 5 bases, with 9 bases sitting between them. Per the germline V gene, CDR1 is SGHTA and CDR2 is FQGNSA. The DNA of the CDR3 is TGTGCCAGCAGCCCAGGCCCTTATGGCTACACCTTC. Translation: CASSPGPYGYTF.

In this sample, this clone turned up a few times. The chain links TRBV4-2 to TRBJ1-4; 8 bases align to TRBD1. V lost 1 base and J lost 10; bases outside the gene matches: 11. CDR3 length equals 16 residues. Germline V gene sequence: CDR1 LGHNA, CDR2 YNFKEQ. CDR3 sequence reads: CASSQGIPGQGGKLFF. CDR3 sequence (DNA): TGTGCCAGCAGCCAAGGGATCCCTGGACAGGGCGGAAAACTGTTTTTT.